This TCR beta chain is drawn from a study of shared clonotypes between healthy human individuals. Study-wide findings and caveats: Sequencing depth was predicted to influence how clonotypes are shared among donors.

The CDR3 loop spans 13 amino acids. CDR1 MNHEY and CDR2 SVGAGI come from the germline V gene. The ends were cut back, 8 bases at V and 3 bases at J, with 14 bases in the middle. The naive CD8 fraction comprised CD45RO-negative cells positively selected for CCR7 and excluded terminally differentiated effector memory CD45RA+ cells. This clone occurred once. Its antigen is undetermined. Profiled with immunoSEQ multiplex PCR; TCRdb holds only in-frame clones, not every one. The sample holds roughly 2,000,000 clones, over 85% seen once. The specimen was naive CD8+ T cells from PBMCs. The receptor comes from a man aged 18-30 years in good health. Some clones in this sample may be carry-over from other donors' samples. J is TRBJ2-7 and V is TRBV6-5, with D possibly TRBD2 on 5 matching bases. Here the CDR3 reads CASALALHYEQYF. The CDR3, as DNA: TGTGCCAGCGCGCTAGCTCTTCACTACGAGCAGTACTTC.